The 19 T cell receptor beta chains reported below all come from one sample, sequenced in a study of cytomegalovirus exposure and HLA in healthy donors. Profiled with immunoSEQ multiplex PCR; TCRdb holds only in-frame clones, not every one. The sample lists about 74,000 clones, 85% to 95% occurring once. The sample was PBMCs. All receptors come from a woman between 18 and 29 years old in good health and CMV-seropositive.

This clone has a single count. The J gene is TRBJ1-1, the V gene TRBV27; D gene unclear. The CDR3 runs 14 residues. Germline values: CDR1 MNHEY, CDR2 SMNVEV (reference sequence). The V end lost 4 bases, the J end lost 0 bases, and 9 bases lay between the germline ends. The CDR3 DNA reads as TGTGCCAGCAGTTCGGTTGTCATGAACACTGAAGCTTTCTTT. This codes for CASSSVVMNTEAFF.

The genes are TRBV9 and TRBJ1-4; D is unclear. Deletions cut 0 bases from V and 1 base from J, with 7 bases between. The CDR3 has 15 amino acids. Germline loops: CDR1 SGDLS, CDR2 YYNGEE. The CDR3, as DNA: TGTGCCAGCAGCGTAGGCCCGGGAACTAATGAAAAACTGTTTTTT. Protein sequence: CASSVGPGTNEKLFF.

This chain joins TRBV7-3 and TRBJ2-3; 7 nucleotides align to TRBD2. The V gene's germline CDR1 is SGHTA and CDR2 FQGTGA. Unmatched junction bases numbered 3, after V lost 8 bases and J lost 1 base. The CDR3 totals 13 residues. CDR3 residues: CASGGSGTDTQYF. The DNA of the CDR3 is TGTGCCAGCGGCGGGAGCGGCACAGATACGCAGTATTTT.

The rearrangement uses TRBV30 and TRBJ2-1; weak D call: TRBD2 (6 bases). The V gene's germline CDR1 is GTSNPN and CDR2 SVGIG (reference sequence). The CDR3 contains 16 residues. V was pared by 4 bases and J by 0 bases, with 16 bases between. The CDR3 reads CAWKVSSVSSYNEQFF. In DNA, the CDR3 is TGTGCCTGGAAAGTTTCTAGCGTGAGCTCCTACAATGAGCAGTTCTTC.

This chain uses TRBV7-9 with TRBJ2-3; 14 positions match TRBD2. This CDR3 is 16 amino acids long. After removal of 6 bases from V and 5 bases from J, the junction contained 7 bases not matched to a gene. The germline gives CDR1 SEHNR, CDR2 FQNEAQ (reference sequence). Here the CDR3 reads CASSSGLAGAGDTQYF. CDR3 DNA sequence: TGTGCCAGCAGTTCGGGACTAGCGGGAGCGGGAGATACGCAGTATTTT.

J is TRBJ2-3 and V is TRBV7-7, with 7 bases fitting TRBD2. CDR1 and CDR2 from the germline V gene are SSHAT and FNYEAQ (reference sequence). V lost 5 bases and J lost 1; bases outside the gene matches: 6. The CDR3 loop spans 15 amino acids. The DNA of the CDR3 is TGTGCCAGCAGCCTGGGGGGGAGGGGCACAGATACGCAGTATTTT. Translated: CASSLGGRGTDTQYF.

J is TRBJ2-7 and V is TRBV25-1; a weak D match, TRBD2 (5 bases). Germline-derived CDR1 and CDR2 are MGHDK and SYGVNS. The CDR3 has 13 residues. Trimming took 4 bases from V and 4 from J, leaving 11 bases between them. DNA of the CDR3: TGTGCCAGCAGTGTGGGTACGGGGTACGAGCAGTACTTC. It translates to CASSVGTGYEQYF.

This rearrangement joins TRBV27 to TRBJ2-1, with 8 bases aligning to TRBD2. The V and J ends lost 4 bases and 2 bases, in that order; junction bases with no gene match: 10. Germline lookup yields CDR1 MNHEY and CDR2 SMNVEV (reference sequence). The CDR3 totals 17 residues. CDR3 sequence: CASSSPAAGVPYNEQFF. The CDR3 DNA reads as TGTGCCAGCAGTTCCCCCGCAGCGGGAGTCCCCTACAATGAGCAGTTCTTC.

This chain links TRBV30 with TRBJ1-3, with D uncertain. The V and J ends lost 0 bases and 0 bases respectively, with 3 bases between them. The CDR3 loop spans 13 amino acids. Germline CDR1 GTSNPN, CDR2 SVGIG (reference sequence). In DNA, the CDR3 is TGTGCCTGGAGTGTCCACTCTGGAAACACCATATATTTT. Translation: CAWSVHSGNTIYF.

Here the CDR3 reads CASSFETGHNEQFF. The CDR3 DNA reads as TGTGCCAGCAGTTTCGAGACAGGGCACAATGAGCAGTTCTTC. This sequence joins TRBV6-6 and TRBJ2-1; the match to TRBD1 covers 7 bases. The junction had 5 bases not matched to a gene; V was cut back by 4 bases and J by 5 bases. The CDR3 spans 14 residues. Germline CDR1 MNHNY, CDR2 SVGAGI (reference sequence).

The rearrangement links TRBV5-1 to TRBJ2-1, with 7 bases that match TRBD2. CDR3 length: 16 residues. The trim removed 0 bases at V and 2 bases at J, leaving 5 bases unmatched. Per germline, CDR1 SGHRS and CDR2 YFSETQ. DNA of the CDR3: TGCGCCAGCAGCTTGGGGAGCGGGACGGCCTACAATGAGCAGTTCTTC. Protein: CASSLGSGTAYNEQFF. The full variable domain, its missing parts supplied by reference TRBV5-1 and TRBJ2-1, is KAGVTQTPRYLIKTRGQQVTLSCSPISGHRSVSWYQQTPGQGLQFLFEYFSETQRNKGNFPGRFSGRQFSNSRSEMNVSTLELGDSALYLCASSLGSGTAYNEQFFGPGTRLTVL.

The CDR3 sequence: CASNDLSSGANVLTF. Here the CDR3 DNA reads TGTGCCAGCAATGACCTCAGCTCTGGGGCCAACGTCCTGACTTTC. This chain links TRBV2 with TRBJ2-6; D uncertain. The germline CDR1 and CDR2 sequences are SNHLY and FYNNEI. The ends were cut back, 7 bases at V and 0 bases at J, with 10 bases in the middle. The CDR3 loop spans 15 amino acids.

The chain recombines TRBV4-3 with TRBJ2-5; TRBD2 is a possible D gene (7 bases). Germline CDR1 LGHNA, CDR2 YSLEER. The CDR3 consists of 15 residues. V was pared by 1 base and J by 7 bases, with 16 bases between. The CDR3 coding sequence is TGCGCCAGCAGCCAAGTAGGGGGGGGGCTCGGGACCCAGTACTTC. Its translation: CASSQVGGGLGTQYF.

The V and J genes are TRBV9 and TRBJ2-5; TRBD1 is a possible D gene (7 bases). Germline assignment: CDR1 SGDLS and CDR2 YYNGEE. V lost 3 bases, J lost 4 bases, and 10 bases lay in between. The CDR3 loop spans 13 amino acids. Here the CDR3 reads CASSGQGGETQYF. The DNA of the CDR3 is TGTGCCAGCAGCGGTCAGGGGGGAGAGACCCAGTACTTC.

This chain links TRBV7-9 with TRBJ1-1, with D unclear. Germline V gives CDR1 SEHNR, CDR2 FQNEAQ (reference sequence). V dropped 5 bases and J dropped 6 bases, with 16 bases sitting between them. The CDR3 has 14 residues. Written as DNA, the CDR3 is TGTGCCAGCAGCAAAAGGGCGGGTTCCGCTGAAGCTTTCTTT. Its protein is CASSKRAGSAEAFF.

V usage is TRBV11-2 and J usage is TRBJ1-2, with D perhaps TRBD1 (6 bases). This CDR3 region has 13 residues. Per germline, CDR1 SGHAT and CDR2 FQNNGV. The V end lost 7 bases, the J end lost 7 bases, and 16 bases lay between the germline ends. This CDR3 reads CASKSPGARGYTF. CDR3 DNA sequence: TGTGCCAGCAAGAGCCCAGGGGCGCGTGGCTACACCTTC.

The chain couples TRBV6-5 to TRBJ1-2; 7 bases map to TRBD1. The CDR3 consists of 13 residues. With V trimmed by 6 bases and J by 4 bases, 5 bases remained unmatched. CDR1 is MNHEY, CDR2 SVGAGI, per germline. The CDR3: CASRGTAGYGYTF. Here the CDR3 DNA reads TGTGCCAGCAGGGGGACAGCCGGCTATGGCTACACCTTC.

The sample holds one count of this clone. CDR3 sequence (DNA): TGTGCTAGTGGTTTGGTCTCTCATCAGCCCCAGCATTTT. This encodes CASGLVSHQPQHF. J is TRBJ1-5 and V is TRBV12-5; D call uncertain. Germline-derived CDR1 and CDR2 are LGHNT and FRNRAP. The CDR3 runs to 13 residues. V shed 0 bases and J shed 5 bases, with 5 bases lying between them. The full variable domain, its missing parts supplied by reference TRBV12-5 and TRBJ1-5, is DARVTQTPRHKVTEMGQEVTMRCQPILGHNTVFWYRQTMMQGLELLAYFRNRAPLDDSGMPKDRFSAEMPDATLATLKIQPSEPRDSAVYFCASGLVSHQPQHFGDGTRLSIL.

V is TRBV2 and J is TRBJ2-3, with TRBD2 identical over 7 bases. J lost 2 bases, V lost 8 bases, and 13 bases had no gene match. The CDR3 consists of 16 residues. Germline CDR1 SNHLY, CDR2 FYNNEI. The DNA for the CDR3 is TGTGCCAGCTCCGTTTTGGGGGGGGTGGTCACAGATACGCAGTATTTT. This gives the protein CASSVLGGVVTDTQYF.